This T cell receptor (beta chain) was profiled in a study of response to subunit inactivated influenza vaccine. MiXCR was run by TCRdb on the RT-PCR reads, yielding one entry per CDR3 protein. The repertoire holds about 500,000 distinct CDR3 sequences, with about 15% as singletons. Findings of the study overall: It was suggested by the authors that few new T cells are recruited by each seasonal influenza vaccination.

A remark on this clonotype: Antigen specificity is unknown.

From germline, CDR1 is SGHRS and CDR2 YFSETQ. The V segment lost 0 bases and the J segment 5 bases; nucleotides outside the gene matches: 6. This CDR3 is built from 17 residues. This clonotype originated in a man between 45 and 75 years old who received an inactivated influenza vaccine. V gene TRBV5-1 combines with J gene TRBJ2-3; 13 nucleotides match TRBD2. Material: CD4+ T cells sorted from PBMCs, obtained roughly 24 months after vaccination. The CDR3: CASSLAGTSGTGDTQYF. CDR3 nucleotide sequence: TGCGCCAGCAGCTTGGCCGGGACTAGCGGGACTGGAGATACGCAGTATTTT.